This T cell receptor (beta chain) is from a study of blood T cell repertoires in COVID-19 (dated by TCRdb to 2020 to 2021). Describing the broader study: Samples from collaborators originated in the United States, Italy and Spain and spanned both the acute and convalescent phases of COVID-19. The prospective study material was composed of cDNA or gDNA derived from T cells, B-cell-depleted T cells, or PBMCs. Deeply sampled blood TCRbeta repertoires from subjects exposed to, actively infected with, or recovered from COVID-19 were included in the dataset. The repertoires were released in a freely available public database meant as a resource for research on the immune response to SARS-CoV-2. The samples were drawn from two sources: the first 160 participants of the ongoing ImmuneRACE study, and 1,254 subjects contributed by 6 global collaborators. A de-identified subject ID, COVID-19 status, age in years and sex were almost always included in the sample metadata. Where HLA class I and class II types were available, the types were taken from metadata supplied by the sample provider, not from assay-based typing. Points the paper makes about the study in general: How much clinical and demographic metadata was included differed by source and by participant, and the metadata was provided uncurated.

At one collaborating source in Seattle, patients were enrolled during active infection and were followed longitudinally through the course of disease. Each collaborating institution followed its own protocols to collect whole blood in K2EDTA tubes. For TCRbeta analysis, collaborator samples were shipped as frozen whole blood, as isolated PBMCs, or as DNA extracted from either sample type. TCRbeta CDR3 regions were amplified from genomic DNA by means of the immunoSEQ Assay, a bias-controlled multiplex PCR. Under the source paper's analysis protocol: Nucleated cell counts per sample were estimated from amplification of reference gene primers within the assay. To quantify the absolute abundance of each unique TCRbeta CDR3 rearrangement, sequence reads were collapsed and filtered. Productive Simpson clonality was computed per sample as the square root of Simpson's diversity index over productive rearrangements. TCRdb carries this immuneACCESS record with in-frame sequences only. Its versions omit some clonotypes, under half of them owing to an unresolved V gene in the studies checked, with the rest unexplained. V and J calls and clone size are those listed in that table; D and trimming were worked out from the DNA. In all, the sample holds approximately 500,000 clones, and roughly nine tenths of those were seen once. The ten largest make up 7.5% to 9% of the sample.

To note about this clone: Its antigen is unknown. Base qualities were left out, and no much larger clone turns up one base away.

V gives up 0 bases and J gives up 7 bases, and the segment between their germline ends measures 14 bases. CDR1 and CDR2 are drawn from the germline V gene: SGHDT, YYEEEE. Measured from the cysteine to the phenylalanine, the CDR3 is 14 residues long. Solely the CDR3 DNA is kept, with 42 bases framed from the first base. Sequences were obtained from peripheral blood. The rearranged segments are TRBV5-6 and TRBJ2-7, with no confident D gene call. This sequence originates from a woman aged 50 to 65 with COVID-19, enrolled during active disease. The DNA sequence reads TGTGCCAGCAGCTTGGTGGGCCCAACCACGGAGCAGTACTTC. It codes for CASSLVGPTTEQYF. Reference TRBV5-6 and TRBJ2-7 genes cover what lies past the CDR3, so the full variable domain is DAGVTQSPTHLIKTRGQQVTLRCSPKSGHDTVSWYQQALGQGPQFIFQYYEEEERQRGNFPDRFSGHQFPNYSSELNVNALLLGDSALYLCASSLVGPTTEQYFGPGTRLTVT.